This T cell receptor (beta chain) was observed in a study of tissue T cells after allogeneic stem cell transplantation. Findings of the study overall: Shared clones across patients were few; motif clustering revealed tissue-specific shared signatures. Tissue-detected TCR repertoire was only partly captured by blood and spleen T cells.

Only a few counts were recorded for this clone. As yet, its antigen is unknown. Germline and genes: mouse. The read is 1 residue too short to cover the CDR3 end, so that end is filled in from the germline J gene. Time point reported: mouse harvest day 14 after allogeneic transplant. Tail vein injection delivered 10^7 T-cell-depleted bone marrow cells and 10^6 splenic CD5+ T cells. Tissues came from B6→BALB/c major-mismatch GVHD mice at day 7 or 14. Sequencing was performed with immunoSEQ multiplex PCR; in TCRdb, only in-frame clones are kept and a portion is missing. Of under 8,500 clones in the sample, roughly 38% were seen once. Germline CDR1 is LGHNA and CDR2 is YNLKQL (reference sequence). This CDR3 comprises 17 residues. V gave up 0 bases and J gave up 2 bases; unmatched junction bases: 7.

The TCR comes from a female BALB/c mouse given C57BL/6 T cells with graft-versus-host disease after an allogeneic hematopoietic cell transplant. Sequenced input: skin. The genes are TRBV5 and TRBJ2-4; TRBD2 aligns across 8 bases. CDR3 DNA, as far as it was read: TGTGCCAGCAGCCAAGAGAGGGGGGGGCGCGTTCAAAACACCTTGTAC. It translates to CASSQERGGRVQNTLY. The whole CDR3 protein reads CASSQERGGRVQNTLYF.